One sample yielded the 19 T cell receptor beta chains listed below, sequenced in a study of PD-1 blockade in classical Hodgkin lymphoma. Using immunoSEQ multiplex PCR, the repertoire was profiled, and TCRdb retains in-frame clones only, with some absent. This sample carries 70,000 or so clones, about 93% of them seen once, and the ten largest clones take roughly 2.6%. Described time point: newly diagnosed, previously untreated cHL patient sample. Sequenced: peripheral blood mononuclear cells (PBMCs). Receptor source: a human donor with classical Hodgkin lymphoma.

The rearrangement links TRBV7-2 to TRBJ2-7, with D uncertain. This CDR3 has 17 amino acids. V lost 0 bases, J lost 3 bases, and 18 bases lay in between. Germline values: CDR1 SGHTA, CDR2 FQGNSA. The CDR3 reads CASSLALGTSWGYEQYF. The CDR3, as DNA: TGTGCCAGCAGCTTAGCATTGGGCACAAGTTGGGGCTACGAGCAGTACTTC.

This clone appeared a single time. The chain has TRBV5-6 and TRBJ2-1; D is unclear. CDR3 size: 13 residues. V gave up 2 bases and J gave up 6 bases, with 9 bases separating them. CDR1 and CDR2 from the germline V gene are SGHDT and YYEEEE. DNA of the CDR3: TGTGCCAGCAGCTTCGGACCCTCCAATGAGCAGTTCTTC. Protein: CASSFGPSNEQFF.

This sequence joins TRBV4-1 and TRBJ2-7; D not resolved. V dropped 2 bases and J dropped 4 bases, with 15 bases sitting between them. The CDR3 loop spans 15 amino acids. Germline values: CDR1 MGHRA, CDR2 YSYEKL. CDR3 amino acids: CASSQPGPKLYEQYF. The CDR3 region has the DNA TGCGCCAGCAGCCAACCTGGACCAAAGCTTTACGAGCAGTACTTC.

This chain joins TRBV6-6 and TRBJ2-1; D might be TRBD1 (6 bases). The CDR3 has 15 amino acids. Germline-derived CDR1 and CDR2 are MNHNY and SVGAGI (reference sequence). V dropped 0 bases and J dropped 2 bases, with 8 bases sitting between them. The CDR3 spells CASSYSGATYNEQFF. The CDR3 DNA is TGTGCCAGCAGTTACTCGGGGGCTACCTACAATGAGCAGTTCTTC.

A single count supports this clone. The chain combines TRBV18 with TRBJ1-2; TRBD1 is a possible D gene (5 bases). Germline assignment: CDR1 KGHSH and CDR2 LQKENI. V was clipped by 0 bases and J by 4 bases, with 9 bases between them. The CDR3 is 14 residues long. The CDR3 sequence is CASSPPDSPYGYTF. The CDR3 bases are TGTGCCAGCTCACCACCCGACAGCCCCTATGGCTACACCTTC.

V usage is TRBV6-5 and J usage is TRBJ2-7; 9 bases match TRBD1. The CDR3 contains 16 residues. Germline-derived CDR1 and CDR2 are MNHEY and SVGAGI. Trimming removed 0 bases from V and 4 bases from J; junction bases left unmatched: 7. CDR3 sequence (DNA): TGTGCCAGCAGTTACTCGGCGGGACAGGGTACATACGAGCAGTACTTC. Translation gives CASSYSAGQGTYEQYF.

This rearrangement joins TRBV11-2 to TRBJ2-5, with 8 bases lining up with TRBD1. Trimming removed 1 base from V and 5 bases from J; junction bases left unmatched: 6. Germline V gene sequence: CDR1 SGHAT, CDR2 FQNNGV. The CDR3 contains 15 residues. The chain's CDR3 is CASSLGDRGAETQYF. Here the CDR3 DNA reads TGTGCCAGCAGCTTAGGCGACAGGGGTGCGGAGACCCAGTACTTC.

The rearrangement links TRBV10-2 to TRBJ2-7, with 9 bases lining up with TRBD2. Germline loops: CDR1 WSHSY, CDR2 SAAADI. Trimming removed 7 bases from V and 4 bases from J; junction bases left unmatched: 8. The CDR3 is 14 residues long. CDR3 in amino acids: CASTLAGLWYEQYF. The CDR3 DNA reads as TGCGCCAGCACCCTAGCGGGACTTTGGTACGAGCAGTACTTC.

V gene TRBV29-1 combines with J gene TRBJ2-1; 9 bases match TRBD2. Trimming took 6 bases from V and 10 from J; bases not matched to a gene: 7. The CDR3 is 12 amino acids. CDR1 and CDR2 (germline): SQVTM, ANQGSEA. In nucleotides, the CDR3 is TGCAGCGTCCGCGGGACTAGCCACGAGCAGTTCTTC. Its protein product is CSVRGTSHEQFF.

The rearrangement links TRBV19 to TRBJ2-4; 9 bases fit TRBD2. Losses at the gene ends were 3 bases for V and 2 bases for J; bases not matched to a gene: 11. This CDR3 region has 18 residues. Germline V CDR1 and CDR2: LNHDA, SQIVND (reference sequence). The CDR3 is CASSIVRGGRATKNIQYF. CDR3 DNA: TGTGCCAGTAGTATTGTTCGGGGCGGGAGGGCAACCAAAAACATTCAGTACTTC.

The CDR3 loop is CASSELGGLNYGYTF. The CDR3 DNA reads as TGTGCCAGCAGTGAATTAGGGGGGTTAAACTATGGCTACACCTTC. This chain connects TRBV6-1 to TRBJ1-2; weak D call: TRBD1 (6 bases). V was clipped by 2 bases and J by 2 bases, with 12 bases between them. CDR3 length: 15 residues. The germline V gene encodes CDR1 MNHNS and CDR2 SASEGT.

This chain joins TRBV11-2 and TRBJ2-1; possibly TRBD1 for D (6 bases). V was shortened by 5 bases and J by 0 bases, with 11 bases between the two germline ends. This CDR3 has 15 amino acids. CDR1 and CDR2 (germline): SGHAT, FQNNGV. The CDR3 DNA reads as TGTGCCAGCAGCCCTCGGACAGACTCCTACAATGAGCAGTTCTTC. It is translated as CASSPRTDSYNEQFF.

V usage is TRBV30 and J usage is TRBJ2-7; no reliable D call. Germline loops: CDR1 GTSNPN, CDR2 SVGIG (reference sequence). Trimming left V 1 base short and J 4 bases short, with 5 bases between. The CDR3 runs 11 residues. CDR3 sequence (DNA): TGTGCCTGGAGTGGAGAATACGAGCAGTACTTC. This translates into CAWSGEYEQYF. The full variable domain, its missing parts supplied by reference TRBV30 and TRBJ2-7, is SQTIHQWPATLVQPVGSPLSLECTVEGTSNPNLYWYRQAAGRGLQLLFYSVGIGQISSEVPQNLSASRPQDRQFILSSKKLLLSDSGFYLCAWSGEYEQYFGPGTRLTVT.

CDR3 nucleotides: TGTGCCAGCAGGGGTAAAGGGGGACAGGGGGCAGGCAATGAGCAGTTCTTC. This codes for CASRGKGGQGAGNEQFF. The chain has TRBV7-9 and TRBJ2-1, with 12 bases lining up with TRBD1. Trimming took 6 bases from V and 6 from J; bases not matched to a gene: 12. CDR1 is SEHNR, CDR2 FQNEAQ, per germline (reference sequence). The CDR3 sequence is 17 residues long.

The genes are TRBV10-3 and TRBJ1-5, with TRBD1 as a possible D gene (6 bases). Germline V CDR1 and CDR2: ENHRY, SYGVKD. The CDR3 runs to 14 residues. Trimming shortened V by 10 bases and J by 4 bases, and 17 bases separated the two germline ends. The CDR3 loop reads CATQISGQNQPQHF. The CDR3 coding sequence is TGTGCCACGCAAATCAGTGGACAGAATCAGCCCCAGCATTTT.

The chain carries TRBV20-1 and TRBJ2-7, with D hard to call. This CDR3 is built from 11 residues. The V gene lost 7 bases and the J gene lost 0 bases, with 7 bases spanning the gap. The V gene's germline CDR1 is DFQATT and CDR2 SNEGSKA (reference sequence). The CDR3 loop reads CSGYSSYEQYF. The CDR3 DNA reads as TGCAGTGGATACAGCTCCTACGAGCAGTACTTC.

The chain employs TRBV27 and TRBJ1-1; D not certain. CDR3 size: 14 residues. Germline CDR1 and CDR2: MNHEY and SMNVEV (reference sequence). The V gene lost 6 bases and the J gene lost 1 base, with 12 bases spanning the gap. CDR3 amino acids: CASRRPGANTEAFF. The CDR3 region has the DNA TGTGCCAGCAGGCGGCCAGGCGCGAACACTGAAGCTTTCTTT.

V gene TRBV5-6 combines with J gene TRBJ1-1, with D unclear. The germline V gene has CDR1 SGHDT and CDR2 YYEEEE. V was pared by 3 bases and J by 6 bases, with 6 bases between. The CDR3 consists of 11 residues. The CDR3 here is CASSYRAEAFF. Written as DNA, the CDR3 is TGTGCCAGCAGCTATAGAGCTGAAGCTTTCTTT. Full variable domain (outside the CDR3, taken from reference TRBV5-6 and TRBJ1-1): DAGVTQSPTHLIKTRGQQVTLRCSPKSGHDTVSWYQQALGQGPQFIFQYYEEEERQRGNFPDRFSGHQFPNYSSELNVNALLLGDSALYLCASSYRAEAFFGQGTRLTVV.

This clone was seen only once. The gene calls are TRBV9 and TRBJ2-5, with 7 bases fitting TRBD1. CDR1 and CDR2 from the germline V gene are SGDLS and YYNGEE. Germline trimming cut 1 base from V and 1 base from J; bases unmatched to any gene: 1. The CDR3 has 14 residues. The CDR3 here is CASSVTGAQETQYF. The CDR3 bases are TGTGCCAGCAGCGTAACAGGGGCCCAAGAGACCCAGTACTTC.